Below are 10 T cell receptor beta chains sequenced from a single sample in a study of spatial heterogeneity in lung cancer. Study findings and constraints: For expanded intratumoral alpha and beta TCRs, counts tracked tumor mutation counts.

In TCRdb, the 5' RACE reads were re-called with MiXCR into one record per CDR3 protein. The sample records approximately 4,100 distinct CDR3 sequences, around a third being singletons. The sample's time point: sample taken at primary tumor resection. The antigens these receptors bind are not known. The starting material was lung tumor tissue, obtained at surgery. The receptors come from a male donor with early-stage non-small cell lung cancer.

The chain uses TRBV5-1 and TRBJ2-1; TRBD2 aligns across 10 bases. CDR1 and CDR2 from the germline V gene are SGHRS and YFSETQ. The junction had 5 bases not matched to a gene; V was cut back by 0 bases and J by 8 bases. The CDR3 has 15 amino acids. The CDR3 reads CASSLGSGRFDEQFF. The CDR3 DNA follows: TGCGCCAGCAGCTTGGGTAGCGGGAGGTTCGATGAGCAGTTCTTC.

By its share, this clonotype is large. A much larger clone lies a single base off, so this may be a read error. The J gene is TRBJ2-6, the V gene TRBV28; D gene uncertain. The CDR3 covers 14 residues. Germline CDR1 is MDHEN and CDR2 is SYDVKM. For the CDR3, the DNA is TGTGCCAGCTCCTACCCGGGTTGGGCCAACGTCCTGGCTTTC. Its translation is CASSYPGWANVLAF. Looking up the rest from reference TRBV28 and TRBJ2-6 gives the full variable domain: DVKVTQSSRYLVKRTGEKVFLECVQDMDHENMFWYRQDPGLGLRLIYFSYDVKMKEKGDIPEGYSVSREKKERFSLILESASTNQTSMYLCASSYPGWANVLAFGAGSRLTVL.

This clonotype was counted only a few times. Written as DNA, the CDR3 is TGTGCCAGCAGCTTAGGAATGGCGGGCACTGAAGCTTTCTTT. It specifies CASSLGMAGTEAFF. This chain joins TRBV7-2 and TRBJ1-1; no clear D gene. The CDR3 extends over 14 amino acids. Germline V gene lookup returns CDR1 SGHTA and CDR2 FQGNSA. Between the trimmed V and J ends, which lost 1 base and 4 bases, there was a span of 10 bases.

This clonotype was counted between two and nine times. J is TRBJ2-7 and V is TRBV3-1; possibly TRBD1 for D (6 bases). Trimming stripped 0 bases from V and 2 bases from J, with 11 bases between. The CDR3 sequence is 15 residues long. Germline V CDR1 and CDR2: LGHDT, YNNKEL (reference sequence). CDR3 sequence reads: CASSQDRGITYEQYF. Here the CDR3 DNA reads TGTGCCAGCAGCCAAGATAGGGGGATCACCTACGAGCAGTACTTC.

The genes are TRBV6-1 and TRBJ2-1, with TRBD2 matching 13 bases. The CDR3 totals 13 residues. V lost 10 bases, J lost 10 bases, and 7 bases stayed unmatched. Germline lookup yields CDR1 MNHNS and CDR2 SASEGT. The CDR3 bases are TGTGCCACTGTAGGGACTAGCGGGGTAGAGCAGTTCTTC. It specifies CATVGTSGVEQFF.

This chain uses TRBV20-1 with TRBJ2-7; D might be TRBD2 (6 bases). V shed 1 base and J shed 3 bases, with 13 bases lying between them. The CDR3 contains 14 residues. CDR1 is DFQATT and CDR2 is SNEGSKA in the germline V gene (reference sequence). In DNA form, the CDR3 reads TGCAGTGCTAGAGCCGGAGGGAGCCACTACGAGCAGTACTTC. This encodes CSARAGGSHYEQYF.

This clonotype was seen only a few times. J is TRBJ2-7 and V is TRBV19, with unresolved D. Per the germline V gene, CDR1 is LNHDA and CDR2 is SQIVND (reference sequence). The CDR3 loop spans 14 amino acids. V lost 4 bases and J lost 5, with 15 bases in between. CDR3 nucleotides: TGTGCCAGTAGTAGGGCAGGCCCTCTGGACGAGCAGTACTTC. This translates into CASSRAGPLDEQYF.

The V call is TRBV5-1, the J call TRBJ2-1, with a weak D call TRBD2 (7 bases). V gave up 0 bases and J gave up 5 bases, with 18 bases separating them. CDR3 size: 17 residues. Germline V gene data show CDR1 as SGHRS and CDR2 as YFSETQ. CDR3 protein: CASSLEGGLAADNEQFF. CDR3 bases: TGCGCCAGCAGCTTGGAGGGGGGGCTAGCGGCGGACAATGAGCAGTTCTTC.

By its share, this clonotype is medium-sized. The rearrangement joins TRBV2 to TRBJ2-1; 7 bases match TRBD1. V trimming: 6 bases; J trimming: 4 bases; junction bases outside the gene matches: 6. The CDR3 sequence is 14 residues long. Per the germline V gene, CDR1 is SNHLY and CDR2 is FYNNEI. The DNA of the CDR3 is TGTGCCAGCAGACGGGACAGAACTTACAATGAGCAGTTCTTC. This sequence encodes CASRRDRTYNEQFF.

This clonotype was picked up a small number of times. The V gene is TRBV12-3 or TRBV12-4, the J gene TRBJ2-1; no reliable D call. Trimming took 2 bases from V and 8 from J, leaving 16 bases between them. The CDR3 has 15 amino acids. The CDR3 DNA reads as TGTGCCAGCAGTTTAAAGGTGGCCTTTGGGGATGAGCAGTTCTTC. It is translated as CASSLKVAFGDEQFF.